The 30 T cell receptor beta chains given below trace back to one sample, sequenced in a study of tumor-infiltrating lymphocytes in primary liver carcinoma. Total RNA amounting to approximately 460 ng was the source from which TCR beta cDNA was made with a constant-region primer. ARM-PCR was slightly modified, and three nested multiplex PCR rounds with it gave rise to the TCR beta libraries. TRBV1-TRBV30 forward and Cbeta reverse primers drove the first two roughly 11-cycle rounds. TCRdb ran MiXCR on the multiplex PCR reads and lists one entry per CDR3 protein. The data hold approximately 330,000 distinct CDR3 sequences, with almost 65% observed a single time. Blood RNA originated from unsorted whole blood, with germline DNA additionally extracted. The sequenced sample consisted of peripheral blood. The receptors here all came from a man in his forties with primary liver carcinoma and hepatitis B virus infection.

The chain recombines TRBV10-2 with TRBJ1-2; D is possibly TRBD1 (5 bases). Germline CDR1 reads WSHSY; CDR2 reads SAAADI. The CDR3 spans 13 residues. Trimming cost V 0 bases and J 4 bases, with 6 bases left between them. Here the CDR3 reads CASSESGGYGYTF. In DNA, the CDR3 is TGCGCCAGCAGTGAGTCGGGGGGCTATGGCTACACCTTC.

Regarding this clonotype: Just one base apart from a much larger clone, this may be a read error. The chain joins TRBV12-3 or TRBV12-4 to TRBJ2-1, with TRBD2 matching 7 bases. V shed 1 base, J shed 9 bases, and the junction held 6 bases outside the gene matches. The CDR3 consists of 14 residues. CDR3 amino acids: CASSLVTRGFEQFF. The CDR3 DNA sequence: TGTGCCAGCAGTTTAGTGACGCGGGGGTTTGAGCAGTTCTTC.

Notes on this clonotype: A read error may explain this, as a much larger clone is one base away. CDR3 sequence reads: CASRKSKNAGELFF. As DNA, the CDR3 is TGTGCCAGCAGGAAATCTAAGAACGCCGGGGAGCTGTTTTTT. The gene calls are TRBV6-6 and TRBJ2-2; D gene ambiguous. The CDR3 consists of 14 residues. Germline lookup yields CDR1 MNHNY and CDR2 SVGAGI (reference sequence).

A word on this clonotype: A read error may be the cause here, since a much bigger clone is one base away. This chain connects TRBV5-5 to TRBJ2-5, with D unclear. The CDR3 has 14 residues. The ends were cut back, 0 bases at V and 4 bases at J, with 10 bases in the middle. Germline CDR1 SGHKS, CDR2 YYEKEE (reference sequence). CDR3 in DNA: TGTGCCAGCAGCTTGGTGCCAAGAGGAGAGACCCAGTACTTC. This sequence encodes CASSLVPRGETQYF.

With regard to this clonotype: The junction differs from germline at one of its ends, possibly a read error. The rearrangement joins TRBV6-6 to TRBJ2-7; TRBD2 might be the D (6 bases). Germline V gene lookup returns CDR1 MNHNY and CDR2 SVGAGI (reference sequence). The CDR3 runs to 15 residues. Written as DNA, the CDR3 is TGTGCCAGCAGTTATTTCAGGGACTCCAACTACGAACAGTACTTC. This translates into CASSYFRDSNYEQYF.

Of note for this clonotype: Relative to the germline gene, one junction end is altered; a read error may explain this. The J gene is TRBJ2-1, the V gene TRBV11-2; TRBD2 might be the D (6 bases). Germline V gives CDR1 SGHAT, CDR2 FQNNGV. The CDR3 totals 14 residues. The DNA for the CDR3 is TGTGCCAGCAGCTCACGACTAGAATGGGATGAGCAGCACTTC. It codes for CASSSRLEWDEQHF.

Concerning this clonotype: An end of the junction differs from the germline gene, which may be a read error. This sequence joins TRBV11-2 and TRBJ2-1; D possibly corresponds to TRBD2 (6 bases). The CDR3 runs to 16 residues. CDR1 is SGHAT and CDR2 is FQNNGV in the germline V gene. The CDR3 bases are TGTGCCAGCAGCTCCCCGTCTTTAGCGGCCTACAGTGAGCAGTTCTTC. Its translation: CASSSPSLAAYSEQFF.

In this sample, this clonotype turned up many times. The chain employs TRBV6-2 or TRBV6-3 and TRBJ2-3, with D unresolved. Germline V gives CDR1 MNHEY, CDR2 SVGEGT. This CDR3 comprises 12 residues. The chain's CDR3 is CATTSGLDTQYF. CDR3 DNA: TGTGCTACGACTTCGGGTTTGGATACGCAGTATTTT.

This clonotype turned up a few times. This chain joins TRBV28 and TRBJ2-1; the D is unclear. This CDR3 has 12 amino acids. The V and J ends lost 2 bases and 2 bases respectively, with 1 base between them. Germline-derived CDR1 and CDR2 are MDHEN and SYDVKM. The CDR3 sequence: CASSLPYNEQFF. The CDR3 nucleotides are TGTGCCAGCAGTTTACCCTACAATGAGCAGTTCTTC.

The table lists this clonotype with many counts. J is TRBJ1-5 and V is TRBV5-6, with D unresolved. The germline gives CDR1 SGHDT, CDR2 YYEEEE. The CDR3 runs 15 residues. Trimming shortened V by 0 bases and J by 6 bases, and 13 bases separated the two germline ends. CDR3 DNA sequence: TGTGCCAGCAGCTTGGTTGGGGAGCCCCGTCAGCCCCAGCATTTT. It specifies CASSLVGEPRQPQHF.

V gene TRBV11-2 combines with J gene TRBJ2-3, with 10 positions matching TRBD2. Germline V gene lookup returns CDR1 SGHAT and CDR2 FQNNGV. The CDR3 has 17 residues. V lost 5 bases and J lost 2; bases outside the gene matches: 10. This chain's CDR3 is CASSKRGLAIHTDTQYF. CDR3 DNA: TGTGCCAGCAGCAAACGGGGACTAGCGATTCACACAGATACGCAGTATTTT. Together with reference TRBV11-2 and TRBJ2-3, the CDR3 gives the full variable domain: EAGVAQSPRYKIIEKRQSVAFWCNPISGHATLYWYQQILGQGPKLLIQFQNNGVVDDSQLPKDRFSAERLKGVDSTLKIQPAKLEDSAVYLCASSKRGLAIHTDTQYFGPGTRLTVL.

A word on this clonotype: A read error is possible here, since a much larger clone lies one base away. V is TRBV12-3 or TRBV12-4 and J is TRBJ1-1; 9 bases align to TRBD1. The CDR3 is 15 residues long. J was trimmed by 7 bases and V by 6 bases; bases with no gene match: 12. CDR3 amino acids: CASRRQGGRIIEAFF. CDR3 nucleotides: TGTGCCAGCAGGAGACAGGGGGGAAGGATCATTGAAGCTTTCTTT.

At least ten counts were recorded for this clonotype. This chain connects TRBV10-1 to TRBJ2-1; D possibly corresponds to TRBD1 (6 bases). Trimming pared 6 bases from V and 5 bases from J, leaving 8 bases between. The CDR3 is made up of 12 amino acids. Per the germline V gene, CDR1 is WNHNN and CDR2 is SYGVQD (reference sequence). CDR3 amino acids: CASRQGNNEQFF. Written as DNA, the CDR3 is TGCGCCAGCAGACAGGGCAACAATGAGCAGTTCTTC.

This clonotype is a singleton in its sample. The junction shows a germline mismatch at one end, possibly a read error. The genes are TRBV12-5 and TRBJ2-3; 7 bases map to TRBD1. Germline V lookup: CDR1 LGHNT, CDR2 FRNRAP. This CDR3 has 14 amino acids. CDR3 region: CDSGLTGITDTQYF. The CDR3 coding sequence is TGTGATAGTGGTTTGACAGGGATCACAGATACGCAGTATTTT.

On this clonotype itself: The junction differs from germline at one of its ends, possibly a read error. This chain's CDR3 is CPSSSAGGQETQYF. The CDR3 region has the DNA TGTCCCAGCAGCTCAGCGGGGGGACAAGAGACCCAATACTTC. The rearrangement uses TRBV11-2 and TRBJ2-5, with 9 bases aligning to TRBD2. The CDR3 length is 14 residues. Germline values: CDR1 SGHAT, CDR2 FQNNGV.

This clonotype is a singleton in its sample. Without the conserved terminal phenylalanine or tryptophan, this CDR3 likely stems from a read error. The rearrangement joins TRBV6-5 to TRBJ2-7, with a tentative D call TRBD1 (6 bases). Germline V gene sequence: CDR1 MNHEY, CDR2 SVGAGI. Trimming shortened V by 5 bases and J by 7 bases, and 18 bases separated the two germline ends. The CDR3 has 14 residues. The CDR3 DNA reads as TGTGCCAGCAGTCTCTCGGGACAAGGCAGGGAGCAGTACTTA. Translated, it gives CASSLSGQGREQYL.

On this clonotype: Mismatch with germline at one junction end may stem from a read error. The CDR3, as DNA: TGTGCCAGCGGCTTCGACACGGATACGCAGTATTTT. The encoded protein is CASGFDTDTQYF. The rearrangement uses TRBV11-2 and TRBJ2-3; D not resolved. Germline values: CDR1 SGHAT, CDR2 FQNNGV. The CDR3 is made up of 12 amino acids.

The V gene is TRBV5-4, the J gene TRBJ2-7; D call uncertain. Trimming removed 7 bases at V and 6 bases at J, with 14 bases between. CDR3 length equals 12 residues. CDR1 is SGHNT and CDR2 is YYREEE in the germline V gene (reference sequence). The CDR3 spells CASGLATLEQYF. DNA for the CDR3: TGTGCCAGCGGCCTCGCCACTCTCGAGCAGTACTTC. The full variable domain, completed using reference TRBV5-4 and TRBJ2-7, is ETGVTQSPTHLIKTRGQQVTLRCSSQSGHNTVSWYQQALGQGPQFIFQYYREEENGRGNFPPRFSGLQFPNYSSELNVNALELDDSALYLCASGLATLEQYFGPGTRLTVT.

The sample holds many counts of this clonotype. Just one base apart from a much larger clone, this may be a read error. The V call is TRBV11-2, the J call TRBJ2-5; no firm D call. The germline V gene has CDR1 SGHAT and CDR2 FQNNGV. The germline V and J ends were trimmed by 5 bases and 0 bases, with 7 bases remaining between them. There are 13 residues in the CDR3. DNA of the CDR3: TGTGCCAGCAGCCGGATGTACCAAGAGACCCAGTACTTC. Amino acid sequence: CASSRMYQETQYF.

This clonotype was picked up a small number of times. J is TRBJ1-5 and V is TRBV5-8; 7 bases align to TRBD1. CDR3 length equals 15 residues. The trim removed 4 bases at V and 5 bases at J, leaving 9 bases unmatched. CDR1 and CDR2 (germline): SGHTS, YDEGEE. The CDR3 region is CASSPIDRDDQPQHF. In DNA form, the CDR3 reads TGTGCCAGCAGCCCGATAGACAGGGACGATCAGCCCCAGCATTTT.

Note on this clonotype: At one boundary the junction diverges from the germline segment, which might be a read error. The chain has TRBV11-2 and TRBJ2-6, with a tentative D call TRBD1 (5 bases). The CDR3 has 20 residues. The V gene's germline CDR1 is SGHAT and CDR2 FQNNGV. The CDR3 loop is CASSLVQLGSWVSGANILTF. The CDR3 region has the DNA TGTGCCAGCAGCTTAGTGCAATTGGGATCTTGGGTCTCTGGGGCCAACATCCTGACTTTT. The entire variable domain, with the rest obtained from reference TRBV11-2 and TRBJ2-6, is as follows: EAGVAQSPRYKIIEKRQSVAFWCNPISGHATLYWYQQILGQGPKLLIQFQNNGVVDDSQLPKDRFSAERLKGVDSTLKIQPAKLEDSAVYLCASSLVQLGSWVSGANILTFGAGSRLTVL.

In regard to this clonotype: This sequence may be a read error, since a much larger clone differs from it by one base. This chain joins TRBV6-1 and TRBJ2-7; D is unresolved. The germline gives CDR1 MNHNS, CDR2 SASEGT. Trimming removed 8 bases from V and 4 bases from J, with 6 bases in between. The length of the CDR3 is 10 residues. CDR3 protein: CASGDYEQYF. The DNA for the CDR3 is TGTGCCAGCGGAGATTACGAGCAGTACTTC.

The chain uses TRBV5-1 and TRBJ2-7, with unresolved D. The V gene lost 1 base and the J gene lost 3 bases, with 17 bases spanning the gap. Germline-derived CDR1 and CDR2 are SGHRS and YFSETQ. The CDR3 spans 16 residues. This CDR3 is CASSLFALAESYEQYF. In nucleotides, the CDR3 is TGCGCCAGCAGCTTGTTCGCGTTGGCCGAAAGCTACGAGCAGTACTTC.

Details on this clonotype: A junction end diverges from the germline sequence, so it may reflect a read error. The V and J genes are TRBV4-1 and TRBJ2-1; TRBD2 matches 8 bases. This CDR3 comprises 15 residues. The germline V gene has CDR1 MGHRA and CDR2 YSYEKL. The CDR3 DNA is TGCGCCAGCATCCCATGGACTAGCCGCTACGATGAGCAGTTCTTC. Translating it yields CASIPWTSRYDEQFF.

A word on this clonotype: In this CDR3 the conserved last residue, phenylalanine or tryptophan, is missing, so a read error is likely. The chain links TRBV5-5 to TRBJ2-1, with 8 nucleotides matching TRBD2. The CDR3 is 15 amino acids. With V trimmed by 1 base and J by 6 bases, 6 bases remained unmatched. In germline, CDR1 is SGHKS, CDR2 YYEKEE (reference sequence). The CDR3 DNA follows: TGTGCCAGCAGCTTGTCGGGACGGGGGGGCAATGAGCAGTTCCTC. Encoded protein: CASSLSGRGGNEQFL.

This chain joins TRBV5-4 and TRBJ2-1, with no clear D. This CDR3 spans 13 amino acids. V was cut by 4 bases and J by 4 bases, with 9 bases left in between. Germline loops: CDR1 SGHNT, CDR2 YYREEE (reference sequence). The CDR3 nucleotides read TGTGCCAGCAGCGGCCAAATTTACAATGAGCAGTTCTTC. Translated: CASSGQIYNEQFF.

A word on this clonotype: One junction end disagrees with the germline gene, perhaps due to a read error. V usage is TRBV29-1 and J usage is TRBJ2-1; perhaps TRBD1 as D (6 bases). The germline V gene has CDR1 SQVTM and CDR2 ANQGSEA. The CDR3 contains 12 residues. The CDR3 here is CSVRQVGNEHFF. CDR3 in DNA: TGCAGCGTTCGACAGGTGGGGAATGAGCACTTCTTC.

As for this clonotype: A read error may produce the germline difference seen at one junction end. V gene TRBV4-3 combines with J gene TRBJ2-1; 11 bases align to TRBD2. The CDR3 loop spans 17 amino acids. Germline lookup yields CDR1 LGHNA and CDR2 YSLEER. The CDR3 spells CASSRVGGTSGFNEQFF. CDR3 sequence (DNA): TGTGCCAGCAGCCGAGTAGGCGGGACTAGCGGATTCAATGAGCAATTCTTC.

This clonotype has ten or more counts. The chain couples TRBV6-6 to TRBJ1-4; a possible D gene is TRBD1 (5 bases). Germline-derived CDR1 and CDR2 are MNHNY and SVGAGI (reference sequence). This CDR3 spans 14 amino acids. V lost 5 bases, J lost 5 bases, and 12 bases lay in between. The CDR3 nucleotides read TGTGCCAGCAGTGGGGGACTCTTGAATGAAAAACTGTTTTTT. It yields the protein CASSGGLLNEKLFF.

This clonotype has a single count. This could be a read error, since a much larger clone is one nucleotide away. The gene calls are TRBV10-1 and TRBJ1-4, with D possibly matching TRBD1 (6 bases). The CDR3 has 12 amino acids. Per the germline V gene, CDR1 is WNHNN and CDR2 is SYGVQD (reference sequence). The CDR3 loop is CARSEDGTLLFF. CDR3 in DNA: TGCGCCAGGAGTGAGGATGGGACATTGTTGTTTTTT.